This entry describes one T cell receptor (beta chain). Its antigen is unidentified. This sample was taken from a study of PD-1 blockade in classical Hodgkin lymphoma. Study-level points and caveats: Nivolumab initiated under 1 year post-ASCT led to patient exclusion. Baseline diversity in complete responders resembled that of newly diagnosed patients.

Time point noted: cycle 4 day 1 (C4D1), after less than 7 weeks of nivolumab. Brentuximab vedotin exposure varied, and every patient relapsed after autologous stem cell transplantation. Complete response, partial response or progressive disease constituted the best response categories observed. TCRdb keeps only in-frame clones here, not all; method: immunoSEQ multiplex PCR. The table includes 15,000 to 20,000 clones, approximately 68% detected once. CDR1 and CDR2 (germline): SNHLY, FYNNEI. This CDR3 is 13 amino acids long. V lost 11 bases to trimming and J lost 3 bases, with 13 bases between them. The chain uses TRBV2 and TRBJ2-2, with D perhaps TRBD1 or TRBD2 (5 bases each). The sequence derives from a human donor with classical Hodgkin lymphoma. Sequencing was performed on peripheral blood mononuclear cells (PBMCs), taken before the fourth cycle of nivolumab. The CDR3 DNA reads TGTGCCGGACTGGGACGGGACACCGGGGAGCTGTTTTTT. Protein sequence: CAGLGRDTGELFF.